Listed below are T cell receptor beta chains from one sample, sequenced in a study of blood T cell repertoires in COVID-19. Measured with immunoSEQ multiplex PCR; TCRdb has only the in-frame clones, and not every one. The repertoire has approximately 210,000 clones, roughly 79% of them found once; the top ten carry just under 9%. What was sequenced was PBMCs or T cells enriched from blood (not recorded which). Receptors were obtained from a woman aged 45-65 years with acute COVID-19. The conserved cysteine and the conserved F or W are not part of the CDR3 here.

J gene | V gene | CDR3 protein
TRBJ1-5 | TRBV28 | ASSRSGQNQPQH
TRBJ2-1 | TRBV6-2/TRBV6-3 | ASSPRGLASYNEQF
TRBJ2-3 | TRBV7-9 | ASSREGTQY
TRBJ1-1 | TRBV3-1/TRBV3-2 | ASSQIGGNTEAF
TRBJ2-5 | TRBV5-5 | ASSLSDRGFGETQY
TRBJ1-1 | TRBV5-1 | ASSPLGGRTGGEAF
TRBJ1-6 | TRBV2 | ASRSGAGNSPLH
TRBJ1-2 | TRBV12-3/TRBV12-4 | ASRSRLVYGYT
TRBJ1-2 | TRBV5-1 | ASSSASNQGNYGYT
TRBJ2-5 | TRBV2 | ASSEAHGLAGEETQY
TRBJ2-7 | TRBV6-5 | ASIQGQVAYEQY
TRBJ1-1 | TRBV12-3/TRBV12-4 | ASTKEGNTEAF
TRBJ1-6 | TRBV27 | ASSPTGLGYNSPLH
TRBJ2-2 | TRBV7-2 | ASSPRLAGGHGELF
TRBJ1-6 | TRBV19 | ASRGGIYNSPLH
TRBJ2-2 | TRBV19 | AVRQGEAGELF
TRBJ1-4 | TRBV9 | ASSKRGQLREKLF
TRBJ2-2 | TRBV19 | ASSKGSAAGELF
TRBJ1-2 | TRBV19 | ASSSGGNGYT
TRBJ1-2 | TRBV25-1 | ASRSQGDYGYT
TRBJ2-5 | TRBV29-1 | SVEGDSETQY
TRBJ2-2 | TRBV24-1 | ATSDPRQGNTGELF
TRBJ1-1 | TRBV18 | ASSKDTNTEAF
TRBJ2-3 | TRBV28 | ASRSSWRGSTDTQY
TRBJ1-6 | TRBV5-1 | ASSQGLSYNSPLH
TRBJ1-4 | TRBV28 | ASSGQVNEKLF
TRBJ2-5 | TRBV7-2 | ASSLEPSGYQETQY
TRBJ2-7 | TRBV6-5 | ASSYLARGYEQY
TRBJ1-6 | TRBV6-2/TRBV6-3 | ASSWSRTGTSPLH
TRBJ2-2 | TRBV19 | ASRREVGELF
TRBJ2-7 | TRBV23-1 | ASTTNYEGRSSYEQY
TRBJ2-7 | TRBV19 | ASSDVGGSYEQY
TRBJ1-3 | TRBV6-1 | ASSEEGLSGNTIY
TRBJ1-6 | TRBV7-9 | ASSPGQGESPLH
TRBJ2-7 | TRBV9 | ASSVVGSSYEQY
TRBJ2-2 | TRBV18 | ASSSGTYTSAGELF
TRBJ2-2 | TRBV10-3 | AISELGGSGGELF
TRBJ2-2 | TRBV15 | ATRTGSTGELF
TRBJ2-2 | TRBV3-1/TRBV3-2 | ASSQISGTGELF
TRBJ2-7 | TRBV5-4 | ASSFSGPSYEQY
TRBJ1-4 | TRBV24-1 | ATSDPKRGDEKLF
TRBJ1-6 | TRBV7-2 | ASSQYRDNSPLH